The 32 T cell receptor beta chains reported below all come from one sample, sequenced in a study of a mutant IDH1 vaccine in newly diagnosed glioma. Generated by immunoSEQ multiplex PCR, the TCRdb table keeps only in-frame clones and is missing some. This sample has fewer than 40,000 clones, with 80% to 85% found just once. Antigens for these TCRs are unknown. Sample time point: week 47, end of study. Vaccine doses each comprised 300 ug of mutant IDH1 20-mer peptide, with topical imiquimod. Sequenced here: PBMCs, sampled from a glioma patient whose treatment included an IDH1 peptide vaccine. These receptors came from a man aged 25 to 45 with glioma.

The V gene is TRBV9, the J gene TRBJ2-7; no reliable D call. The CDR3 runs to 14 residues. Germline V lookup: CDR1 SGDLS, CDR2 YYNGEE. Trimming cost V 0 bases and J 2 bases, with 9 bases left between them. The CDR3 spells CASSVAPGTYEQYF. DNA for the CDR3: TGTGCCAGCAGCGTAGCGCCAGGTACCTACGAGCAGTACTTC.

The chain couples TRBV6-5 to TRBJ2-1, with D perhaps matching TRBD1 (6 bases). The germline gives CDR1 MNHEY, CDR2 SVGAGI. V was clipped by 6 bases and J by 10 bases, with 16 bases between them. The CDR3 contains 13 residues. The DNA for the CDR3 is TGTGCCAGCAGCCGGGGACACCCAGGGGAGCAGTTCTTC. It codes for CASSRGHPGEQFF.

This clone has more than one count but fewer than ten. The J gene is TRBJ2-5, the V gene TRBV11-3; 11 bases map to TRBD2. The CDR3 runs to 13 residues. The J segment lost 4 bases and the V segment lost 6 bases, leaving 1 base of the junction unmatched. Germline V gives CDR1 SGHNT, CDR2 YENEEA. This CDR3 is CASSLAGGETQYF. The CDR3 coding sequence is TGTGCCAGCAGTCTAGCGGGAGGAGAGACCCAGTACTTC.

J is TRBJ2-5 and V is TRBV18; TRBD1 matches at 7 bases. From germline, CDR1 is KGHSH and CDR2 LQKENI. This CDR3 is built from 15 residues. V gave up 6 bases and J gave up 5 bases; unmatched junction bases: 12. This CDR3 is CASSGDREVTETQYF. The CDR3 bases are TGTGCCAGCTCCGGAGACAGGGAAGTGACGGAGACCCAGTACTTC.

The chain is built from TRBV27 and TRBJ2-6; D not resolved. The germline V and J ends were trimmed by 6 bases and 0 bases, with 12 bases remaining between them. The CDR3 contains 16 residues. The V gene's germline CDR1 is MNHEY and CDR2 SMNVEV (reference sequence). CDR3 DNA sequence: TGTGCCAGCAGCGCTACATGGATCTCTGGGGCCAACGTCCTGACTTTC. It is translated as CASSATWISGANVLTF.

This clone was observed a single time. The CDR3 coding sequence is TGTGCCAGCAGTGAAGATCCGGGGGCCTCCTACAATGAGCAGTTCTTC. Translated, it gives CASSEDPGASYNEQFF. V is TRBV2 and J is TRBJ2-1, with D possibly being TRBD1 or TRBD2 (6 bases each). The V and J ends lost 1 base and 0 bases respectively, with 10 bases between them. The CDR3 has 16 residues. The germline V gene encodes CDR1 SNHLY and CDR2 FYNNEI. Complete variable domain (other parts from reference TRBV2 and TRBJ2-1): EPEVTQTPSHQVTQMGQEVILRCVPISNHLYFYWYRQILGQKVEFLVSFYNNEISEKSEIFDDQFSVERPDGSNFTLKIRSTKLEDSAMYFCASSEDPGASYNEQFFGPGTRLTVL.

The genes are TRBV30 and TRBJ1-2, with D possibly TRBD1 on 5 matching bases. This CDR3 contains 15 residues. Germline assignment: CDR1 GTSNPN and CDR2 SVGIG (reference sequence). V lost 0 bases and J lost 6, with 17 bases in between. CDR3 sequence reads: CAWSVRRQLTNGYTF. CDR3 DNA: TGTGCCTGGAGTGTACGCAGACAGTTAACAAATGGCTACACCTTC.

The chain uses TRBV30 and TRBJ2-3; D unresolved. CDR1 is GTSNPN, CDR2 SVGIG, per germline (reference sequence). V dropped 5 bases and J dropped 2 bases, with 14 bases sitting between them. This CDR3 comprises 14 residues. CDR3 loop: CAWVPNQNTDTQYF. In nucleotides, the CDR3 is TGTGCCTGGGTACCCAACCAGAACACAGATACGCAGTATTTT.

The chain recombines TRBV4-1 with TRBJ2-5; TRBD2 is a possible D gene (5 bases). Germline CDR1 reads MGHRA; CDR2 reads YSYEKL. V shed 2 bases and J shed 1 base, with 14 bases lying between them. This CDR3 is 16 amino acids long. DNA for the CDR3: TGCGCCAGCAGCCAAACAAGCGGCTCCATCCAAGAGACCCAGTACTTC. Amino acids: CASSQTSGSIQETQYF.

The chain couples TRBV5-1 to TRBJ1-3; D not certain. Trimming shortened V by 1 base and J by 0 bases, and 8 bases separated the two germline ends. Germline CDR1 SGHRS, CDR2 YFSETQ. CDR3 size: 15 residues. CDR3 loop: CASSLSGNSGNTIYF. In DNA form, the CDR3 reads TGCGCCAGCAGCTTGTCGGGAAACTCTGGAAACACCATATATTTT.

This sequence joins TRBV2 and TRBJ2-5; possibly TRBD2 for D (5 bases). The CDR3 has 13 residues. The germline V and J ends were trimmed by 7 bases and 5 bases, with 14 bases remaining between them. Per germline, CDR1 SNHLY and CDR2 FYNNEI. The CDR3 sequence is CASTEADEETQYF. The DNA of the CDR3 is TGTGCCAGCACCGAAGCGGATGAGGAGACCCAGTACTTC. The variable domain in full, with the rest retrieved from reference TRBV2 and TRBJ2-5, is EPEVTQTPSHQVTQMGQEVILRCVPISNHLYFYWYRQILGQKVEFLVSFYNNEISEKSEIFDDQFSVERPDGSNFTLKIRSTKLEDSAMYFCASTEADEETQYFGPGTRLLVL.

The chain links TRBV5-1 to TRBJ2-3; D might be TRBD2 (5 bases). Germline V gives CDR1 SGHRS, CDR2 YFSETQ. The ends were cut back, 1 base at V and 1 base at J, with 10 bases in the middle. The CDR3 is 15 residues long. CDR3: CASSLSSGGTDTQYF. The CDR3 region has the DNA TGCGCCAGCAGCTTGTCCTCCGGGGGCACAGATACGCAGTATTTT.

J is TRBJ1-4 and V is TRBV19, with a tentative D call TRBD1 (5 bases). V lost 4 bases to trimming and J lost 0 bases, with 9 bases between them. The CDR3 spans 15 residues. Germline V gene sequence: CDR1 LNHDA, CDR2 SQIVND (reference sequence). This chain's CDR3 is CASSTYRSTNEKLFF. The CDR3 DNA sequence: TGTGCCAGTAGTACGTACAGGTCAACTAATGAAAAACTGTTTTTT.

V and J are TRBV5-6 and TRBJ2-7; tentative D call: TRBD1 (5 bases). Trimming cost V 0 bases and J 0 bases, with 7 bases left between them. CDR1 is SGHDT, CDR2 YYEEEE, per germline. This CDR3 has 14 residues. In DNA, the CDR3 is TGTGCCAGCAGCTTGGTTCAGGGCTCCTACGAGCAGTACTTC. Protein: CASSLVQGSYEQYF.

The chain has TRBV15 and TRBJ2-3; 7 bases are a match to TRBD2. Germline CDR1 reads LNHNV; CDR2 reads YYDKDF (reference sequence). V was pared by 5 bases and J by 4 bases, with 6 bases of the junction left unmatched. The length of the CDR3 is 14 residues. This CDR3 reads CATSPGGIADTQYF. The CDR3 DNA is TGTGCCACCAGCCCCGGGGGGATAGCAGATACGCAGTATTTT. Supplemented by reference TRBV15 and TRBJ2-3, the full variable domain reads DAMVIQNPRYQVTQFGKPVTLSCSQTLNHNVMYWYQQKSSQAPKLLFHYYDKDFNNEADTPDNFQSRRPNTSFCFLDIRSPGLGDTAMYLCATSPGGIADTQYFGPGTRLTVL.

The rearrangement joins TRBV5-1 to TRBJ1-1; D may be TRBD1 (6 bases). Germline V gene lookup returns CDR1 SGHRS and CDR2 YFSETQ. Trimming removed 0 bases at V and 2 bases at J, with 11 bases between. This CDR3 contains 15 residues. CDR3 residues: CASSLVTGGNTEAFF. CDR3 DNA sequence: TGCGCCAGCAGCTTGGTGACAGGCGGAAACACTGAAGCTTTCTTT.

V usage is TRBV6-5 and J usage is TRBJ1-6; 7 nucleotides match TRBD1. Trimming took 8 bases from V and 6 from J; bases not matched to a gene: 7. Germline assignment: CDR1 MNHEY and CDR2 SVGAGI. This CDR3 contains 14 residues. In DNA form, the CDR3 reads TGTGCCAGCCACTTTAGGGACAGTAATTCACCCCTCCACTTT. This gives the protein CASHFRDSNSPLHF.

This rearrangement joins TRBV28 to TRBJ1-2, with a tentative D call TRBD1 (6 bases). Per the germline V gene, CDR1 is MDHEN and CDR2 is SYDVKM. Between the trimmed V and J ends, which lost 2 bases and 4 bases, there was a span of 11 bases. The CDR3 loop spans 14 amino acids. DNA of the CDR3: TGTGCCAGCAGTTTAGTACAGGGTGGCTATGGCTACACCTTC. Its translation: CASSLVQGGYGYTF.

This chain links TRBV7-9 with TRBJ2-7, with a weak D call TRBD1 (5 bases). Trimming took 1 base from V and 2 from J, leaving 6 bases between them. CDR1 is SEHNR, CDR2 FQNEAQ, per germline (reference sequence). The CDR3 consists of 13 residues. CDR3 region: CASSLGGPYEQYF. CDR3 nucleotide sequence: TGTGCCAGCAGCTTAGGGGGCCCCTACGAGCAGTACTTC.

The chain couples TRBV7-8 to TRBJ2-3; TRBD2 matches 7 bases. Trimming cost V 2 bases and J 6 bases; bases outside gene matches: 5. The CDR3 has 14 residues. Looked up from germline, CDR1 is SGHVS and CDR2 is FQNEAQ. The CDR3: CASSLPSGTDTQYF. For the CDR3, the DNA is TGTGCCAGCAGCTTACCTAGCGGTACTGATACGCAGTATTTT.

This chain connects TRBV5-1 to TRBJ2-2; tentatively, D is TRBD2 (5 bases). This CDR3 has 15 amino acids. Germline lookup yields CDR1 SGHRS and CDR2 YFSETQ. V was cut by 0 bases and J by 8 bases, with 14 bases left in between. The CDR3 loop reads CASSLAPRGSGELFF. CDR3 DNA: TGCGCCAGCAGCTTGGCCCCTAGAGGGTCGGGGGAGCTGTTTTTT.

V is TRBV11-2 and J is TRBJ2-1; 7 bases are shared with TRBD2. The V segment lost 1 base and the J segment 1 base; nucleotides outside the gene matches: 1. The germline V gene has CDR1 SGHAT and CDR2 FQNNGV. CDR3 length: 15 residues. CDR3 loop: CASSLVSGSYNEQFF. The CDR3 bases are TGTGCCAGCAGCTTAGTTAGCGGGTCCTACAATGAGCAGTTCTTC.

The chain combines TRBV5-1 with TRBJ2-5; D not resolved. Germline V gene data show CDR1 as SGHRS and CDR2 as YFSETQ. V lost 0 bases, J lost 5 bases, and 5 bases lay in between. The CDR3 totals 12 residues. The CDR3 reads CASSLEGETQYF. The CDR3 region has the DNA TGCGCCAGCAGCTTGGAGGGCGAGACCCAGTACTTC.

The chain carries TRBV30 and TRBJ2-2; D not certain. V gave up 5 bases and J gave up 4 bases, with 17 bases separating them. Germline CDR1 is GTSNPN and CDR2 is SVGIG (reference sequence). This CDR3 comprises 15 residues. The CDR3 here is CAWGTRETTTGELFF. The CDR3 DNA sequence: TGTGCCTGGGGCACCCGAGAGACCACCACCGGGGAGCTGTTTTTT.

The CDR3 region is CASSIRTSGSYEQYF. CDR3 DNA sequence: TGTGCCAGCAGCATCCGGACTAGCGGATCCTACGAGCAGTACTTC. The J gene is TRBJ2-7, the V gene TRBV11-2; 10 nucleotides align to TRBD2. Per the germline V gene, CDR1 is SGHAT and CDR2 is FQNNGV. V trimming: 5 bases; J trimming: 1 base; junction bases outside the gene matches: 5. The CDR3 totals 15 residues.

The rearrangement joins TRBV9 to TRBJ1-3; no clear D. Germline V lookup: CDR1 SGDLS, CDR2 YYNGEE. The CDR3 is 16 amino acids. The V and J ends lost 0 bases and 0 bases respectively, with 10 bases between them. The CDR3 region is CASSVDQQASGNTIYF. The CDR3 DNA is TGTGCCAGCAGCGTAGACCAACAAGCCTCTGGAAACACCATATATTTT.

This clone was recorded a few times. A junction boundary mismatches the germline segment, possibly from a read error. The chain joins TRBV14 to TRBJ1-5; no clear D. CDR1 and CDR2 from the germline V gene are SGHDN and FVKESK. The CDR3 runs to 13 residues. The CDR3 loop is CASSKDIDQPQHF. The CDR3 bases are TGTGCCAGCAGCAAAGACATAGATCAGCCCCAGCATTTT.

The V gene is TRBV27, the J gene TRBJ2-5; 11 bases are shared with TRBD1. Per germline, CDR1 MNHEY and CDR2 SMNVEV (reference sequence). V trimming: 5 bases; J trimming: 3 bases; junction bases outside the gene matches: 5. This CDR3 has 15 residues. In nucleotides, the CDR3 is TGTGCCAGCAGTATGGGACAGGGGGAAGAAGAGACCCAGTACTTC. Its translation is CASSMGQGEEETQYF.

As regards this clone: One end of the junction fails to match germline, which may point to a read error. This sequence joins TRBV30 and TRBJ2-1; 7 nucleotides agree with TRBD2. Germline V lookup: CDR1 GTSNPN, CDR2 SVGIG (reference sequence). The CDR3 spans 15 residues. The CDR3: CARSLGGGSYNEQFF. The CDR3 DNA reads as TGTGCCCGGAGTTTGGGGGGGGGCTCCTACAATGAGCAGTTCTTC.

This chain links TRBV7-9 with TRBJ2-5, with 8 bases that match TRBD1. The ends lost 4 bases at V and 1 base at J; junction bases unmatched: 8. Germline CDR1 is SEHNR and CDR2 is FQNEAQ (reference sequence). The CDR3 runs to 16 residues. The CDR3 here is CASSYLRGRPQETQYF. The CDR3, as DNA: TGTGCCAGCAGCTATCTCAGGGGGCGCCCCCAAGAGACCCAGTACTTC.

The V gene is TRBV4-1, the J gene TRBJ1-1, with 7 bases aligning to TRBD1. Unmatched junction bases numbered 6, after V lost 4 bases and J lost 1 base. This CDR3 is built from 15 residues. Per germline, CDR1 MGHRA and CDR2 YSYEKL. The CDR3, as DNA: TGCGCCAGCAGCCTACCGGGACAGAAGAACACTGAAGCTTTCTTT. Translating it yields CASSLPGQKNTEAFF.

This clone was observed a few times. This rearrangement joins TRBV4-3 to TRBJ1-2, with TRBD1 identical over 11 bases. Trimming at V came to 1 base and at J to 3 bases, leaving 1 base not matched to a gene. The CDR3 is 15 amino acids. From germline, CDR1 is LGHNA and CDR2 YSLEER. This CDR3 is CASSQVGQGDYGYTF. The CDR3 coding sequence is TGCGCCAGCAGCCAAGTGGGACAGGGGGACTATGGCTACACCTTC.